The present T cell receptor beta chain was sequenced within a study of T-cell memory formation after mild COVID-19. Study outcomes and limitations: Clones that contracted from day 15 to 85 had balanced CD4/CD8; later expanders were CD4+ biased.

A single record per CDR3 protein comes from TCRdb applying MiXCR to the 5' RACE reads. Seen here are about 170,000 distinct CDR3 sequences, around 13% observed once, and the top ten hold about 3.6%. This clonotype was seen a handful of times. Its antigen is currently unknown. V lost 5 bases to trimming and J lost 5 bases, with 15 bases between them. This CDR3 comprises 14 residues. Looked up from germline, CDR1 is MNHEY and CDR2 is SMNVEV (reference sequence). The chain uses TRBV27 and TRBJ2-5; D not resolved. The sequenced sample consisted of PBMCs or a T cell subset sorted from them (not recorded which). The TCR was taken from a man younger than 35 who had mild COVID-19 (a few samples of this study predate the infection). Cell type and time point are not known. CDR3 amino acids: CASSPNDRVETQYF. Written as DNA, the CDR3 is TGTGCCAGCAGTCCAAACGATCGTGTGGAGACCCAGTACTTC.